Here is one T cell receptor beta chain with its context. Within the sample, other DNA sequences also encode this same CDR3. Each recovered donor of Cohort 3 presented with two negative PCRs, clearance, or symptom resolution. The record originates from a study of blood T cell repertoires in COVID-19. The authors' processing: Quantification of nucleated cells was approximated via reference gene primer amplification. Generated by immunoSEQ multiplex PCR, the TCRdb table keeps only in-frame clones and is missing some. V and J calls and clone size are as listed in that table; D and trimming were resolved from the DNA. The repertoire has around 300,000 clones, roughly 85% of them found once; the top ten carry 2% to 3%. The V and J ends lost 1 base and 4 bases respectively, with 7 bases between them. Germline CDR1 is SGHAT and CDR2 is FQNNGV. CDR3 size: 13 residues.

The sequence was collected from a woman between 50 and 59 years old who had recovered from COVID-19. This chain joins TRBV11-2 and TRBJ2-5; D perhaps matches TRBD1 (5 bases). Source material: PBMCs or T cells enriched from blood (not recorded which). CDR3 sequence reads: CASSLGGAETQYF. The CDR3 DNA is TGTGCCAGCAGCTTAGGGGGCGCAGAGACCCAGTACTTC.